Following are 21 T cell receptor beta chains from one sample sequenced in a study of CD8+CD57+ T cells in acquired aplastic anemia. Genomic DNA provided the template from which TCR beta VDJ and CDR3 profiles were obtained. TCRdb reprocessed the reads via MiXCR and lists one record per CDR3 protein. The table includes more than 250,000 distinct CDR3 sequences, 56% detected once. Sequenced: sorted CD4+, CD8+, or CD8+CD57+ T cells (not recorded which) from PBMCs. These receptors came from a human donor with severe aplastic anemia or a healthy control (not recorded which).

The rearrangement links TRBV5-5 to TRBJ2-5, with TRBD2 identical over 13 bases. V shed 4 bases, J shed 4 bases, and the junction held 13 bases outside the gene matches. This CDR3 spans 18 amino acids. CDR1 and CDR2 from the germline V gene are SGHKS and YYEKEE (reference sequence). This CDR3 is CASSVSGTSGEMGETQYF. The CDR3 DNA is TGTGCCAGCAGCGTATCCGGGACTAGCGGGGAAATGGGAGAGACCCAGTACTTC.

This chain uses TRBV5-8 with TRBJ2-1, with 8 bases that match TRBD2. Germline V gives CDR1 SGHTS, CDR2 YDEGEE. Trimming at V came to 0 bases and at J to 5 bases, leaving 4 bases not matched to a gene. The CDR3 sequence is 15 residues long. The CDR3 loop reads CASSLVRGGNNEQFF. In DNA form, the CDR3 reads TGTGCCAGCAGCTTGGTACGGGGGGGCAACAATGAGCAGTTCTTC.

CDR3 loop: CAGGPEGGAAGYTF. The CDR3 nucleotides are TGTGCCGGGGGCCCAGAGGGGGGGGCAGCTGGCTACACCTTC. The gene calls are TRBV7-9 and TRBJ1-2, with a possible D match to TRBD1 (6 bases). V was shortened by 11 bases and J by 7 bases, with 23 bases between the two germline ends. The CDR3 runs to 14 residues. Germline CDR1 is SEHNR and CDR2 is FQNEAQ (reference sequence).

In the case of this clonotype: Since a much larger clone is just one base distant, this may be a read error. J is TRBJ1-5 and V is TRBV6-6; no definite D call. The assigned J gene may be wrong: the sequence end matches TRBJ2-3 better. The CDR3 consists of 13 residues. Germline V CDR1 and CDR2: MNHNY, SVGAGI (reference sequence). The CDR3 DNA reads as TGTGCCAGCAGTGCAGGCAGCAATCAGCCCCAGTATTTT. Residues: CASSAGSNQPQYF.

The V and J genes are TRBV7-2 and TRBJ2-1; 10 bases are a match to TRBD2. This CDR3 contains 15 residues. Germline loops: CDR1 SGHTA, CDR2 FQGNSA. Germline trimming cut 5 bases from V and 4 bases from J; bases unmatched to any gene: 5. CDR3 nucleotides: TGTGCCAGCAGCCGCGATAGCGGGGGGTACAATGAGCAGTTCTTC. Its protein is CASSRDSGGYNEQFF. The full variable domain, in which reference TRBV7-2 and TRBJ2-1 provide the parts outside the CDR3, is GAGVSQSPSNKVTEKGKDVELRCDPISGHTALYWYRQSLGQGLEFLIYFQGNSAPDKSGLPSDRFSAERTGGSVSTLTIQRTQQEDSAVYLCASSRDSGGYNEQFFGPGTRLTVL.

This clonotype was seen repeatedly, ten times or more. The chain employs TRBV4-2 and TRBJ1-4; D gene ambiguous. The CDR3 spans 16 residues. Germline V gene lookup returns CDR1 LGHNA and CDR2 YNFKEQ. Between the trimmed V and J ends, which lost 7 bases and 0 bases, there was a span of 15 bases. The chain's CDR3 is CASTPSAAATNEKLFF. As DNA, the CDR3 is TGTGCCAGCACGCCCTCCGCCGCAGCAACTAATGAAAAACTGTTTTTT.

This chain connects TRBV2 to TRBJ1-1, with TRBD1 matching 8 bases. This CDR3 contains 15 residues. Germline values: CDR1 SNHLY, CDR2 FYNNEI. The ends lost 6 bases at V and 3 bases at J; junction bases unmatched: 9. CDR3 sequence: CASRPDRAKHTEAFF. As DNA, the CDR3 is TGTGCCAGCAGGCCGGACAGGGCCAAGCACACTGAAGCTTTCTTT.

The V gene is TRBV19, the J gene TRBJ1-1; possibly TRBD1 for D (5 bases). The CDR3 is made up of 14 amino acids. Trimming removed 3 bases at V and 4 bases at J, with 12 bases between. The germline V gene has CDR1 LNHDA and CDR2 SQIVND (reference sequence). The CDR3 sequence is CASSMGVRGTEAFF. The CDR3 DNA follows: TGTGCCAGTAGTATGGGGGTGCGGGGCACTGAAGCTTTCTTT.

This clonotype was seen ten or more times. The genes are TRBV5-8 and TRBJ2-5, with D uncertain. This CDR3 is built from 14 residues. CDR1 is SGHTS and CDR2 is YDEGEE in the germline V gene. The V gene lost 2 bases and the J gene lost 2 bases, with 10 bases spanning the gap. The CDR3 nucleotides are TGTGCCAGCAGCTTTGCAGGATCGCAAGAGACCCAGTACTTC. Translating gives CASSFAGSQETQYF.

This clonotype was seen repeatedly, ten times or more. The V call is TRBV7-2, the J call TRBJ2-5; D is ambiguous. The CDR3 length is 13 residues. V was clipped by 1 base and J by 7 bases, with 10 bases between them. Germline CDR1 and CDR2: SGHTA and FQGNSA. The CDR3 region has the DNA TGTGCCAGCAGCTTAGAGCTAGTGGGGACCCAGTACTTC. Translating gives CASSLELVGTQYF.

V is TRBV2 and J is TRBJ2-1; maybe TRBD2 (5 bases). The CDR3 consists of 16 residues. The V end lost 6 bases, the J end lost 6 bases, and 21 bases lay between the germline ends. CDR1 and CDR2 (germline): SNHLY, FYNNEI. CDR3 bases: TGTGCCAGCAGGACGGACCGGGAATTAGCGCCCAATGAGCAGTTCTTC. Translation: CASRTDRELAPNEQFF.

Ten or more counts support this clonotype. The J gene is TRBJ2-7, the V gene TRBV5-1, with D unresolved. Between the trimmed V and J ends, which lost 3 bases and 3 bases, there was a span of 7 bases. Germline V gives CDR1 SGHRS, CDR2 YFSETQ. The CDR3 is 12 residues long. CDR3 protein: CASSSTGYEQYF. CDR3 nucleotide sequence: TGCGCCAGCAGCTCAACGGGCTACGAGCAGTACTTC.

This chain connects TRBV6-5 to TRBJ2-7, with a possible D match to TRBD1 (6 bases). V dropped 5 bases and J dropped 2 bases, with 13 bases sitting between them. CDR3 size: 14 residues. Germline V gene data show CDR1 as MNHEY and CDR2 as SVGAGI. The CDR3 DNA reads TGTGCCAGCAGTAATACAGGGTATCCCTACGAGCAGTACTTC. Translated, it gives CASSNTGYPYEQYF.

Comments on this clonotype: Mismatch with germline at one junction end may stem from a read error. The gene calls are TRBV7-2 and TRBJ2-1; unclear D gene. The CDR3 is 13 amino acids. Per germline, CDR1 SGHTA and CDR2 FQGNSA. The CDR3 DNA is TGTGCCAGCAGCTTAGCGGGTAGAGATGAGCGGTTCTTC. This sequence encodes CASSLAGRDERFF.

This clonotype was found many times. The V and J genes are TRBV27 and TRBJ1-2; weak D call: TRBD1 (5 bases). The germline gives CDR1 MNHEY, CDR2 SMNVEV (reference sequence). Trimming stripped 5 bases from V and 3 bases from J, with 13 bases between. This CDR3 region has 14 residues. CDR3 sequence (DNA): TGTGCCAGCAGTCCAGCAAGGGACCACTATGGCTACACCTTC. Translation: CASSPARDHYGYTF.

In its sample, this clonotype was seen many times. The chain uses TRBV20-1 and TRBJ1-5; TRBD1 is a possible D gene (6 bases). The CDR3 contains 14 residues. V was pared by 5 bases and J by 5 bases, with 16 bases between. CDR1 is DFQATT and CDR2 is SNEGSKA in the germline V gene (reference sequence). CDR3 sequence reads: CSAPERGGDQPQHF. CDR3 nucleotide sequence: TGCAGTGCTCCGGAAAGGGGGGGTGATCAGCCCCAGCATTTT.

The CDR3 DNA reads as TGTGCCACCAGTGATTCGAGAGGGCCGGACTATGGCTACACCTTC. Translation: CATSDSRGPDYGYTF. The chain uses TRBV24-1 and TRBJ1-2; D gene uncertain. Germline CDR1 KGHDR, CDR2 SFDVKD. Trimming removed 2 bases at V and 3 bases at J, with 12 bases between. This CDR3 is 15 amino acids long.

The chain employs TRBV7-2 and TRBJ2-6, with TRBD1 matching over 9 bases. J lost 1 base, V lost 5 bases, and 6 bases had no gene match. The germline CDR1 and CDR2 sequences are SGHTA and FQGNSA. CDR3 size: 17 residues. CDR3 bases: TGTGCCAGCAGCCGACTGACAGGGGGTTCTGGGGCCAACGTCCTGACTTTC. Translated: CASSRLTGGSGANVLTF.

The genes are TRBV28 and TRBJ2-2, with 7 bases that match TRBD1. Germline CDR1 MDHEN, CDR2 SYDVKM. The CDR3 is 15 amino acids. Losses at the gene ends were 6 bases for V and 1 base for J; bases not matched to a gene: 5. The chain's CDR3 is CASSTRQGNTGELFF. CDR3 in DNA: TGTGCCAGCAGCACCCGACAGGGGAACACCGGGGAGCTGTTTTTT. Full variable domain (remainder filled in from reference TRBV28 and TRBJ2-2): DVKVTQSSRYLVKRTGEKVFLECVQDMDHENMFWYRQDPGLGLRLIYFSYDVKMKEKGDIPEGYSVSREKKERFSLILESASTNQTSMYLCASSTRQGNTGELFFGEGSRLTVL.

The V gene is TRBV20-1, the J gene TRBJ2-5, with no clear D. The CDR3 spans 10 residues. The V and J ends lost 7 bases and 7 bases respectively, with 10 bases between them. Germline CDR1 and CDR2: DFQATT and SNEGSKA (reference sequence). DNA for the CDR3: TGCAGTGTTGCCGAGGCGACCCAGTACTTC. It codes for CSVAEATQYF.

The chain recombines TRBV9 with TRBJ2-2; D is possibly TRBD1 (5 bases). The germline V and J ends were trimmed by 4 bases and 2 bases, with 9 bases remaining between them. The CDR3 has 14 residues. Germline CDR1 is SGDLS and CDR2 is YYNGEE. The CDR3 DNA reads TGTGCCAGCAGCTGGGGCAACAACACCGGGGAGCTGTTTTTT. This encodes CASSWGNNTGELFF.